Listed here are 7 T cell receptor beta chains from one sample, sequenced in a study of T-cell reconstitution after alpha-beta-depleted transplantation in children. Unique molecular identifiers featured in how the TCRbeta library was prepared. TCRdb processed the PCR reads anew with MiXCR; each CDR3 protein has one entry. The data show over 45,000 distinct CDR3 sequences, 40% to 45% seen once. The sequences come from PBMCs, mostly from graft donor cells, collected 360 days after TCRalphabeta/CD19-depleted stem cell transplant. These receptors were obtained from a male patient aged 10 to 17 who had a stem cell transplant for acute lymphoblastic leukemia, so the T cells may come from the graft donor.

This clonotype has more than one count but fewer than ten. This chain uses TRBV27 with TRBJ2-5; 7 bases map to TRBD2. Unmatched junction bases numbered 4, after V lost 2 bases and J lost 1 base. Germline V gene sequence: CDR1 MNHEY, CDR2 SMNVEV (reference sequence). The CDR3 spans 15 residues. The DNA of the CDR3 is TGTGCCAGCAGTTTAGGGGGGGGTATCCAAGAGACCCAGTACTTC. Amino acids: CASSLGGGIQETQYF.

This chain uses TRBV3-1 with TRBJ2-7; TRBD2 agrees at 8 bases. The CDR3 has 14 amino acids. From germline, CDR1 is LGHDT and CDR2 YNNKEL (reference sequence). Trimming removed 4 bases from V and 4 bases from J; junction bases left unmatched: 6. In nucleotides, the CDR3 is TGTGCCAGCAGCCTCGGGGGGGCGGGATACGAGCAGTACTTC. Translating gives CASSLGGAGYEQYF.

A few counts support this clonotype. The rearrangement links TRBV7-9 to TRBJ2-1, with D possibly TRBD2 on 6 matching bases. Germline loops: CDR1 SEHNR, CDR2 FQNEAQ (reference sequence). Trimming took 5 bases from V and 0 from J, leaving 14 bases between them. This CDR3 comprises 16 residues. In nucleotides, the CDR3 is TGTGCCAGCAGCACGACTAGGCCAAGCTCCTACAATGAGCAGTTCTTC. It specifies CASSTTRPSSYNEQFF.

The chain recombines TRBV7-6 with TRBJ2-1; TRBD2 matches at 8 bases. Per the germline V gene, CDR1 is SGHVS and CDR2 is FNYEAQ. Germline trimming cut 1 base from V and 7 bases from J; bases unmatched to any gene: 6. This CDR3 contains 15 residues. Written as DNA, the CDR3 is TGTGCCAGCAGCTTAGTGGTAGCGGGAACGAATGAGCAGTTCTTC. This codes for CASSLVVAGTNEQFF.

The chain couples TRBV28 to TRBJ2-6; TRBD1 matches 7 bases. The CDR3 length is 16 residues. V was clipped by 1 base and J by 4 bases; unmatched bases: 4. Germline V gene lookup returns CDR1 MDHEN and CDR2 SYDVKM. CDR3 protein: CASSLYRGAGANVLTF. The CDR3 nucleotides are TGTGCCAGCAGTTTATACAGGGGCGCCGGGGCCAACGTCCTGACTTTC.

J is TRBJ2-7 and V is TRBV7-2, with D possibly TRBD2 on 5 matching bases. Looked up from germline, CDR1 is SGHTA and CDR2 is FQGNSA. The CDR3 length is 16 residues. The V end lost 5 bases, the J end lost 0 bases, and 17 bases lay between the germline ends. In DNA, the CDR3 is TGTGCCAGCAGCGCCGATAGCCCCCGGGACTCCTACGAGCAGTACTTC. Protein product: CASSADSPRDSYEQYF.

The V call is TRBV5-1, the J call TRBJ2-7; 13 nucleotides match TRBD2. This CDR3 is 14 amino acids long. Germline values: CDR1 SGHRS, CDR2 YFSETQ. The V segment lost 5 bases and the J segment 7 bases; nucleotides outside the gene matches: 6. DNA for the CDR3: TGCGCCAGCAGATGGACTAGCGGGAGTGGAGAGCAGTACTTC. This sequence encodes CASRWTSGSGEQYF. Variable domain in full (rest from reference TRBV5-1 and TRBJ2-7): KAGVTQTPRYLIKTRGQQVTLSCSPISGHRSVSWYQQTPGQGLQFLFEYFSETQRNKGNFPGRFSGRQFSNSRSEMNVSTLELGDSALYLCASRWTSGSGEQYFGPGTRLTVT.